Presented here are 19 T cell receptor beta chains from one specimen sequenced in a study of CD8 T cells in ankylosing spondylitis. Using its own MiXCR run on the 5' RACE reads, TCRdb lists one record per CDR3 protein. The sample holds more than 250,000 distinct CDR3 sequences, about 9.9% seen once. Sequencing used blood, either unsorted or a sorted T cell fraction (not recorded which). Receptor source: a female donor with ankylosing spondylitis or in good health (not recorded which).

This clonotype has only a few counts. The V call is TRBV7-9, the J call TRBJ1-1, with D possibly being TRBD1 (5 bases). CDR1 and CDR2 from the germline V gene are SEHNR and FQNEAQ (reference sequence). The CDR3 has 15 residues. V lost 2 bases and J lost 7, with 17 bases in between. DNA for the CDR3: TGTGCCAGCAGCTTATTTCAGGGTCCCTCAATTGAAGCTTTCTTT. This translates into CASSLFQGPSIEAFF.

In this sample, this clonotype turned up many times. The chain links TRBV7-2 to TRBJ2-5, with 14 nucleotides matching TRBD2. Losses at the gene ends were 7 bases for V and 4 bases for J; bases not matched to a gene: 11. The germline V gene encodes CDR1 SGHTA and CDR2 FQGNSA. This CDR3 is built from 17 residues. In DNA form, the CDR3 reads TGTGCCAGCAACCTCCTGCCGGGACTAGCGGGGGTAGAGACCCAGTACTTC. The encoded protein is CASNLLPGLAGVETQYF.

Remarks on this clonotype: This sequence may be a read error, since a much larger clone differs from it by one base. V usage is TRBV7-2 and J usage is TRBJ1-1, with D maybe TRBD1 (5 bases). The CDR3 runs 14 residues. Germline V gene data show CDR1 as SGHTA and CDR2 as FQGNSA. CDR3 loop: CVSSLDQGGTEAFF. CDR3 nucleotide sequence: TGTGTCAGCAGCTTAGATCAGGGAGGTACTGAAGCTTTCTTT.

This clonotype was counted many times. The chain couples TRBV20-1 to TRBJ1-5, with D possibly being TRBD1 (5 bases). Germline V gene data show CDR1 as DFQATT and CDR2 as SNEGSKA (reference sequence). CDR3 length: 15 residues. With 2 bases removed from V and 3 bases from J, the gap between germline ends came to 14 bases. The CDR3 DNA sequence: TGCAGTGCTAGACCTCAGGGATCCCCCAATCAGCCCCAGCATTTT. Amino acids: CSARPQGSPNQPQHF.

This clonotype was counted many times. The V and J genes are TRBV12-3 or TRBV12-4 and TRBJ2-1; the D gene is possibly TRBD2 (5 bases). The length of the CDR3 is 14 residues. The V end lost 5 bases, the J end lost 8 bases, and 16 bases lay between the germline ends. The DNA of the CDR3 is TGTGCCAGCAGTGCTCGGACGGGATTCCATGAGCAGTTCTTC. Its translation: CASSARTGFHEQFF.

This chain uses TRBV7-6 with TRBJ2-3, with a tentative D call TRBD1 (5 bases). This CDR3 has 15 residues. With 1 base removed from V and 1 base from J, the gap between germline ends came to 9 bases. From germline, CDR1 is SGHVS and CDR2 FNYEAQ. The CDR3 DNA is TGTGCCAGCAGCTTAGTACAGGATGGCACAGATACGCAGTATTTT. It specifies CASSLVQDGTDTQYF.

At least ten counts were recorded for this clonotype. Written as DNA, the CDR3 is TGTGCCAGCAGGGACTGGGACACTGAAGCTTTCTTT. Translating gives CASRDWDTEAFF. The chain is built from TRBV9 and TRBJ1-1, with D unresolved. The germline V and J ends were trimmed by 5 bases and 3 bases, with 8 bases remaining between them. CDR1 is SGDLS, CDR2 YYNGEE, per germline. This CDR3 is 12 amino acids long.

The gene calls are TRBV7-8 and TRBJ2-1; 10 bases are a match to TRBD1. J gave up 5 bases and V 5 bases, and 6 bases lay outside the gene matches. There are 15 residues in the CDR3. Germline CDR1 reads SGHVS; CDR2 reads FQNEAQ. The CDR3 sequence: CASSHRDRGHNEQFF. The CDR3 DNA sequence: TGTGCCAGCAGCCACCGGGACAGGGGACACAATGAGCAGTTCTTC.

The chain combines TRBV5-1 with TRBJ1-1, with unresolved D. V lost 1 base and J lost 0, with 13 bases in between. The length of the CDR3 is 16 residues. Germline assignment: CDR1 SGHRS and CDR2 YFSETQ. CDR3 sequence (DNA): TGCGCCAGCAGCTTGTCAGCCCGACACATGAACACTGAAGCTTTCTTT. This gives the protein CASSLSARHMNTEAFF.

This clonotype appeared many times. J is TRBJ1-2 and V is TRBV4-1, with D uncertain. V was clipped by 0 bases and J by 7 bases, with 12 bases between them. The CDR3 is 14 residues long. In germline, CDR1 is MGHRA, CDR2 YSYEKL. The CDR3 DNA reads TGCGCCAGCAGCCAAGATCCGGTCTGGAGTGGCTACACCTTC. Translation: CASSQDPVWSGYTF.

This sequence joins TRBV27 and TRBJ2-7; 8 bases map to TRBD2. Germline-derived CDR1 and CDR2 are MNHEY and SMNVEV (reference sequence). This CDR3 region has 16 residues. The ends lost 5 bases at V and 1 base at J; junction bases unmatched: 10. The CDR3 DNA is TGTGCCAGCAGTCTCGCTTCCGGGAGGGGGTCCTACGAGCAGTACTTC. Residues: CASSLASGRGSYEQYF.

This clonotype has at least ten counts. The V call is TRBV20-1, the J call TRBJ2-1; 7 bases match TRBD2. J was trimmed by 4 bases and V by 0 bases; bases with no gene match: 6. CDR3 length: 15 amino acids. Germline CDR1 reads DFQATT; CDR2 reads SNEGSKA (reference sequence). DNA of the CDR3: TGCAGTGCTAGAGATGGGGCTAGCGGTTACAATGAGCAGTTCTTC. It translates to CSARDGASGYNEQFF.

The chain carries TRBV5-1 and TRBJ2-2; tentatively, D is TRBD2 (7 bases). This CDR3 has 15 residues. From germline, CDR1 is SGHRS and CDR2 YFSETQ. V lost 4 bases and J 3 bases, leaving 13 bases between the germline ends. CDR3 coding DNA: TGCGCCAGCAGCCCTAGGGGGGGCGACACCGGGGAGCTGTTTTTT. Its translation is CASSPRGGDTGELFF.

This clonotype was seen ten or more times. The rearrangement joins TRBV27 to TRBJ1-5; TRBD1 agrees at 7 bases. Germline CDR1 reads MNHEY; CDR2 reads SMNVEV (reference sequence). This CDR3 region has 14 residues. V shed 5 bases and J 4 bases; nucleotides not matched to a gene: 5. CDR3 loop: CASSQTGLNQPQHF. The CDR3 DNA is TGTGCCAGCAGTCAGACAGGGTTGAATCAGCCCCAGCATTTT.

This clonotype was detected only a few times. The chain couples TRBV29-1 to TRBJ2-7; D possibly corresponds to TRBD1 (6 bases). The CDR3 loop spans 13 amino acids. Trimming stripped 6 bases from V and 7 bases from J, with 19 bases between. CDR1 and CDR2 (germline): SQVTM, ANQGSEA. CDR3 coding DNA: TGCAGCGTGTCCAGGGACCGCACAGGGGAGCAGTACTTC. Protein: CSVSRDRTGEQYF.

CDR3 DNA sequence: TGTGCCAGCAGCCCAAGACTAGCGGGGGGGCCAGGGCAAGAGACCCAGTACTTC. Translated, it gives CASSPRLAGGPGQETQYF. This sequence joins TRBV11-2 and TRBJ2-5; 14 bases are a match to TRBD2. Trimming took 5 bases from V and 2 from J; bases not matched to a gene: 10. CDR3 length: 18 residues. Germline CDR1 reads SGHAT; CDR2 reads FQNNGV.

This clonotype showed up just a few times. This chain links TRBV10-2 with TRBJ1-2, with D possibly being TRBD1 (5 bases). Germline V CDR1 and CDR2: WSHSY, SAAADI. The V gene lost 8 bases and the J gene lost 0 bases, with 13 bases spanning the gap. This CDR3 spans 14 amino acids. The DNA of the CDR3 is TGCGCCAGCTTCCCCGGGGGGTCTAACTATGGCTACACCTTC. It specifies CASFPGGSNYGYTF.

This clonotype has a count of ten or more. The gene calls are TRBV27 and TRBJ2-7; 10 bases match TRBD1. This CDR3 contains 16 residues. The V gene end was trimmed by 0 bases and the J gene end by 1 base; junction bases not matched to a gene: 3. Looked up from germline, CDR1 is MNHEY and CDR2 is SMNVEV (reference sequence). The CDR3: CASSLSGTGASYEQYF. The CDR3 DNA follows: TGTGCCAGCAGTTTATCGGGGACAGGGGCTTCCTACGAGCAGTACTTC.

This clonotype has at least ten counts. This chain connects TRBV7-9 to TRBJ2-7; D tentatively fits TRBD1 or TRBD2 (6 bases each). This CDR3 comprises 15 residues. CDR1 is SEHNR and CDR2 is FQNEAQ in the germline V gene (reference sequence). V was shortened by 10 bases and J by 2 bases, with 21 bases between the two germline ends. Written as DNA, the CDR3 is TGTGCCACCGGGGGCGACTCACCTAAGGCCTACGAGCAGTACTTC. It is translated as CATGGDSPKAYEQYF.